This entry lists 20 T cell receptor beta chains sequenced from one sample in a study of breast tumors, draining lymph nodes, adjacent tissues. TCRdb re-analysed the multiplex PCR reads in MiXCR, keeping a single row per CDR3 protein. The table shows approximately 210,000 distinct CDR3 sequences, with 30% to 35% occurring only once. Axillary draining lymph nodes of breast cancer patients supplied the node samples. The sequencing sample was made of axillary lymph node tissue. The receptors were gathered from a female donor with breast cancer. Some clones in this sample may be carry-over from other donors' samples.

This clonotype has more than one count but fewer than ten. CDR3 amino acids: CSASKDGVGPLSTDTQYF. The CDR3 DNA sequence: TGCAGTGCTAGTAAGGACGGGGTAGGGCCCCTCAGCACAGATACGCAGTATTTT. V is TRBV20-1 and J is TRBJ2-3, with D maybe TRBD2 (5 bases). Germline CDR1 reads DFQATT; CDR2 reads SNEGSKA (reference sequence). Trimming cost V 3 bases and J 0 bases, with 22 bases left between them. CDR3 length: 18 residues.

This clonotype came up many times. The chain recombines TRBV12-5 with TRBJ2-7; a possible D gene is TRBD1 (6 bases). Trimming pared 1 base from V and 6 bases from J, leaving 13 bases between. The CDR3 is 14 residues long. Germline V gene data show CDR1 as LGHNT and CDR2 as FRNRAP. The CDR3 DNA follows: TGTGCTAGTGGTTTGGACGGGACACCCGGCGAGCAGTACTTC. It is translated as CASGLDGTPGEQYF. Drawing the rest from reference TRBV12-5 and TRBJ2-7, the complete variable domain is DARVTQTPRHKVTEMGQEVTMRCQPILGHNTVFWYRQTMMQGLELLAYFRNRAPLDDSGMPKDRFSAEMPDATLATLKIQPSEPRDSAVYFCASGLDGTPGEQYFGPGTRLTVT.

This clonotype appeared once. Here the CDR3 omits its conserved ending phenylalanine or tryptophan, so a read error is the likely source. Because the CDR3's place on the DNA is in doubt, the DNA is left out and the CDR3 is given as listed by TCRdb. The chain recombines TRBV20-1 with TRBJ2-2; the table's D call, TRBD1, was not checked against the DNA. The germline V gene encodes CDR1 DFQATT and CDR2 SNEGSKA (reference sequence). The CDR3 length is 14 residues, termini included. This chain's CDR3 is CSARGTWNTGELVL.

With respect to this clonotype: A read error is possible here, since a much larger clone lies one base away. The rearrangement links TRBV7-8 to TRBJ2-5; D gene ambiguous. The CDR3 covers 14 residues. Germline CDR1 and CDR2: SGHVS and FQNEAQ. Here the CDR3 DNA reads TGCGCCAGCAGCCAAGATAGCCATTACAATGAGCAGTACTTC. Protein: CASSQDSHYNEQYF.

The chain couples TRBV20-1 to TRBJ2-2; possible D gene TRBD1, 6 bases. Germline CDR1 and CDR2: DFQATT and SNEGSKA (reference sequence). The V end was cut by 5 bases, the J end by 3 bases, with 10 bases between. The CDR3 covers 13 residues. CDR3 in amino acids: CSASYRDTGELFF. CDR3 nucleotides: TGCAGTGCTTCCTACAGGGACACCGGGGAGCTGTTTTTT.

DNA of the CDR3: TGCAGTGCCGGGGGGGCTAATGAAAAACTGTTTTTT. It translates to CSAGGANEKLFF. The J gene is TRBJ1-4, the V gene TRBV20-1; D might be TRBD1 (5 bases). Germline values: CDR1 DFQATT, CDR2 SNEGSKA (reference sequence). Trimming pared 6 bases from V and 3 bases from J, leaving 8 bases between. The CDR3 is made up of 12 amino acids.

Ten or more counts support this clonotype. CDR3 sequence: CSARTREDTQYF. The DNA for the CDR3 is TGCAGTGCGCGGACTAGAGAAGATACGCAGTATTTT. This chain uses TRBV20-1 with TRBJ2-3; 7 nucleotides match TRBD2. CDR1 and CDR2 from the germline V gene are DFQATT and SNEGSKA (reference sequence). V was pared by 6 bases and J by 5 bases, with 5 bases of the junction left unmatched. This CDR3 has 12 residues.

This clonotype was observed at least ten times. The chain has TRBV24-1 and TRBJ2-1; D not certain. With 2 bases removed from V and 10 bases from J, the gap between germline ends came to 8 bases. The CDR3 extends over 12 amino acids. Germline values: CDR1 KGHDR, CDR2 SFDVKD. CDR3 in amino acids: CATSDSPREQFF. The CDR3 coding sequence is TGTGCCACCAGTGATTCCCCCAGGGAGCAGTTCTTC.

The V and J genes are TRBV5-8 and TRBJ2-3; unclear D gene. V dropped 4 bases and J dropped 2 bases, with 11 bases sitting between them. CDR3 length: 14 amino acids. Germline values: CDR1 SGHTS, CDR2 YDEGEE. CDR3 sequence reads: CASSLLGITDTQYF. The CDR3 nucleotides read TGTGCCAGCAGCCTCCTAGGGATCACAGATACGCAGTATTTT.

The rearrangement links TRBV27 to TRBJ2-3; 10 positions agree with TRBD1. CDR1 is MNHEY, CDR2 SMNVEV, per germline (reference sequence). V lost 2 bases to trimming and J lost 8 bases; unmatched junction nucleotides: 7. CDR3 length equals 15 residues. In nucleotides, the CDR3 is TGTGCCAGCAGTTTAAAAGGACAGGGGGTGGGTACGCAGTATTTT. Encoded protein: CASSLKGQGVGTQYF.

This clonotype was seen repeatedly, ten times or more. The gene calls are TRBV19 and TRBJ1-5; D may be TRBD1 (5 bases). Trimming took 3 bases from V and 1 from J, leaving 13 bases between them. The length of the CDR3 is 16 residues. CDR1 and CDR2 from the germline V gene are LNHDA and SQIVND (reference sequence). The CDR3 region is CASSISGGLSNQPQHF. The CDR3 DNA is TGTGCCAGTAGTATCTCCGGGGGTCTAAGCAATCAGCCCCAGCATTTT.

Ten or more counts support this clonotype. V and J are TRBV19 and TRBJ1-6, with D possibly being TRBD1 (6 bases). The CDR3 runs to 15 residues. Deletions cut 5 bases from V and 2 bases from J, with 10 bases between. CDR1 is LNHDA and CDR2 is SQIVND in the germline V gene (reference sequence). In DNA form, the CDR3 reads TGTGCCAGTAGTGCGACAGGAGCCTATAATTCACCCCTCCACTTT. Protein: CASSATGAYNSPLHF.

For this clonotype: Given a much more abundant clone one base away, this may be a read error. This sequence joins TRBV11-2 and TRBJ2-5, with TRBD2 matching over 8 bases. The V gene's germline CDR1 is SGHAT and CDR2 FQNNGV. CDR3 size: 15 residues. The J segment lost 5 bases and the V segment lost 6 bases, leaving 11 bases of the junction unmatched. CDR3 DNA: TGTGCCAGCAGTTTCACGGGGGGGCCCCAGGAGACCCAGTACTTC. It is translated as CASSFTGGPQETQYF.

This clonotype was picked up many times. This sequence joins TRBV15 and TRBJ1-4; D is perhaps TRBD1 (5 bases). The germline V gene has CDR1 LNHNV and CDR2 YYDKDF (reference sequence). The CDR3 covers 16 residues. V was trimmed by 0 bases and J by 8 bases, leaving 16 bases between them. The CDR3 DNA reads TGTGCCACCAGCAGAGATCGGGGGACTGGGGGGGAAAAACTGTTTTTT. Protein sequence: CATSRDRGTGGEKLFF.

CDR3 nucleotide sequence: TGTGCCAGCAGTGCGAGGGGAAATGGCTACACCTTC. Protein product: CASSARGNGYTF. The chain combines TRBV25-1 with TRBJ1-2; a possible D gene is TRBD1 (5 bases). The CDR3 spans 12 residues. The V gene's germline CDR1 is MGHDK and CDR2 SYGVNS. Trimming took off 4 bases at V and 6 bases at J, with 9 bases between the two ends.

This sequence joins TRBV2 and TRBJ1-6; 9 nucleotides match TRBD1. Germline V gene data show CDR1 as SNHLY and CDR2 as FYNNEI. V shed 7 bases and J 2 bases; nucleotides not matched to a gene: 6. This CDR3 spans 16 amino acids. The CDR3 region has the DNA TGTGCCAGCACCCCACAGGGGGCGACCTATAATTCACCCCTCCACTTT. The encoded protein is CASTPQGATYNSPLHF.

This chain links TRBV5-4 with TRBJ1-2; possible D gene TRBD1, 5 bases. The V gene's germline CDR1 is SGHNT and CDR2 YYREEE (reference sequence). V lost 4 bases and J 2 bases, leaving 21 bases between the germline ends. CDR3 length equals 17 residues. DNA for the CDR3: TGTGCCAGCAGCCCCGGGGCAGCGGGATTTTTGAACTATGGCTACACCTTC. This gives the protein CASSPGAAGFLNYGYTF.

The V gene is TRBV15, the J gene TRBJ1-1; unclear D gene. V lost 3 bases, J lost 1 base, and 6 bases lay in between. Germline V gives CDR1 LNHNV, CDR2 YYDKDF (reference sequence). CDR3 size: 13 residues. Written as DNA, the CDR3 is TGTGCCACCAGCAGGAGGGAGAACACTGAAGCTTTCTTT. It encodes CATSRRENTEAFF.

This CDR3 reads CASSLFLTF. The CDR3 coding sequence is TGTGCCAGCAGCTTATTCCTGACTTTC. The rearrangement uses TRBV7-3 and TRBJ2-6, with unresolved D. Trimming shortened V by 2 bases and J by 14 bases, and 1 base separated the two germline ends. The CDR3 has 9 residues. Germline V gene lookup returns CDR1 SGHTA and CDR2 FQGTGA.

Ten or more counts support this clonotype. V gene TRBV7-2 combines with J gene TRBJ1-4, with D hard to call. Germline V gives CDR1 SGHTA, CDR2 FQGNSA. The CDR3 is made up of 14 amino acids. V was shortened by 5 bases and J by 8 bases, with 15 bases between the two germline ends. CDR3 protein: CASSPPQDQEKLFF. CDR3 coding DNA: TGTGCCAGCAGCCCGCCGCAGGATCAAGAAAAACTGTTTTTT.